Listed below are T cell receptor beta chains from one sample, sequenced in a study of cytomegalovirus exposure and HLA in healthy donors. The table came from immunoSEQ multiplex PCR; TCRdb's copy has only in-frame clones and leaves some out. The sample contains approximately 160,000 clones, 70% to 90% of which appear only once. The sample taken for sequencing was PBMCs. The origin of the receptors is a woman aged 18-35 years in good health and CMV-seronegative. Both conserved end residues are part of each CDR3. Each record gives: D gene, V gene, clone size, J gene, CDR3 DNA, CDR3 protein. The D gene is left open where the match is weak. The listing skips clone size in some rows; elsewhere it reads once, few, many or a size class.

>TRBD1|TRBV25-1|NA|TRBJ1-2
TGTGCCAGCAGTGATGGGGCAGGGGGAATCTATGGCTACACCTTC
CASSDGAGGIYGYTF
>TRBD2|TRBV4-1|NA|TRBJ2-7
TGCGCCAGCAGCCCAGGCGCGGGAGTCTACGAGCAGTACTTC
CASSPGAGVYEQYF
>NA|TRBV5-1|NA|TRBJ1-1
TGCGCCAGCACCCCGGAGGTGGGTGGTGACACTGAAGCTTTCTTT
CASTPEVGGDTEAFF
>NA|TRBV9|NA|TRBJ2-2
TGTGCCAGCAGCGTAGATTGGGTCCCGCAGGTACCTCACATGGGGAACACCGGGGAGCTGTTTTTT
CASSVDWVPQVPHMGNTGELFF
>TRBD1|TRBV5-1|once|TRBJ2-6
TGCGCCAGCAGCTTAGACAGGGCTGGGGCCAACGTCCTGACTTTC
CASSLDRAGANVLTF
>NA|TRBV7-2|NA|TRBJ1-2
TGTGCCAGCAGCTCTTCTTACTCGCTCGGGGGTTTCTATGGCTACACCTTC
CASSSSYSLGGFYGYTF
>NA|TRBV10-2|NA|TRBJ2-5
TGCGCCAGCAGTGGGGTACAGAAAGAGACCCAGTACTTC
CASSGVQKETQYF
>TRBD2|TRBV19|NA|TRBJ2-2
TGTGCCAGTAGAAGGTGGGAGCGGGGAGATGGGGAGCTGTTTTTT
CASRRWERGDGELFF
>NA|TRBV18|once|TRBJ2-7
TGTGCCAGCTCACCTGGGACACCCGAGGGTAAGGAGCAGTACTTC
CASSPGTPEGKEQYF
>NA|TRBV9|NA|TRBJ2-7
TGTGCCAGCAGCATATCCGGCAGGGGTAACGAGCAGTACTTC
CASSISGRGNEQYF
>NA|TRBV19|NA|TRBJ1-5
TGTGCCAGTAGTCCTCAGGTCGATCAGCCCCAGCATTTT
CASSPQVDQPQHF
>NA|TRBV19|NA|TRBJ2-7
TGTGCCAGTAGTATAGATCCCACATGTATCGAGCAGTACTTC
CASSIDPTCIEQYF
>NA|TRBV5-4|NA|TRBJ2-1
TGTGCCAGCAGCTTGCCCGGGACACTTTACAATGAGCAGTTCTTC
CASSLPGTLYNEQFF
>NA|TRBV5-6|NA|TRBJ1-2
TGTGCCAGCAGCTTGGCCGCCCGGGATGCTAACTATGGCTACACCTTC
CASSLAARDANYGYTF
>NA|TRBV7-2|NA|TRBJ2-2
TGTGCCAGCAGAACAGGGCCGAACACCGGGGAGCTGTTTTTT
CASRTGPNTGELFF
>TRBD1|TRBV27|NA|TRBJ1-1
TGTGCCAGCAGTCCGACCCGGACAGGGGGCACTGAAGCTTTCTTT
CASSPTRTGGTEAFF
>NA|TRBV2|NA|TRBJ2-1
TGTGCCAGCAGTCCTACTCCTAGCTCCTACAATGAGCAGTTCTTC
CASSPTPSSYNEQFF
>NA|TRBV29-1|NA|TRBJ2-7
TGCAGCGTTGTAGTCAGGGGTTACGAGCAGTACTTC
CSVVVRGYEQYF
>TRBD1|TRBV4-1|NA|TRBJ1-5
TGCGCCAGCAGCCCAGACAGGGGCAATCAGCCCCAGCATTTT
CASSPDRGNQPQHF
>NA|TRBV18|NA|TRBJ2-5
TGTGCCAGCTCACCCGCTCAGGGGCAAGAGACCCAGTACTTC
CASSPAQGQETQYF
>TRBD1|TRBV25-1|NA|TRBJ2-5
TGTGCCAGCAGTGATCCCCTCCGACAGGGTTGGGGAGAGACCCAGTACTTC
CASSDPLRQGWGETQYF
>NA|TRBV4-1|NA|TRBJ2-1
TGCGCCAGCAGCCATCCGGGACATGACTACAATGAGCAGTTCTTC
CASSHPGHDYNEQFF
>NA|TRBV19|NA|TRBJ1-1
TGTGCCAGTACCCGCGGAGGCCGCACTGAAGCTTTCTTT
CASTRGGRTEAFF
>NA|TRBV29-1|NA|TRBJ2-1
TGCAGCGTTTTATCCGGGGGAAACTACAATGAGCAGTTCTTC
CSVLSGGNYNEQFF
>TRBD1|TRBV7-2|once|TRBJ1-4
TGTGCCAGCAGCACCCGTCAGGGGGTTTCGGAAAAACTGTTTTTT
CASSTRQGVSEKLFF
>TRBD1|TRBV7-3|NA|TRBJ1-1
TGTGCCAGCAGCTCCCCGGACAGGGAAGGTACTGGAGCTTTCTTT
CASSSPDREGTGAFF
>NA|TRBV7-2|NA|TRBJ2-3
TGTGCCAGCAGCTCAAGCACAGATACGCAGTATTTT
CASSSSTDTQYF
>NA|TRBV2|NA|TRBJ1-4
TGTGCCAGCTCAGGGGAGGGTAGGCTACTGTTTTTT
CASSGEGRLLFF
>TRBD1|TRBV2|few|TRBJ1-2
TGTGCCAGCGCGGGACAGGAAGGGTATGGCTACACCTTC
CASAGQEGYGYTF
>NA|TRBV27|NA|TRBJ2-7
TGTGCCAGCAGTTTATCCGGAGCGAACGAGCAGTACTTC
CASSLSGANEQYF
>NA|TRBV18|NA|TRBJ2-5
TGTGCCAGCTCACCAGCGTCGGAGACCCAGTACTTC
CASSPASETQYF
>NA|TRBV18|NA|TRBJ1-3
TGTGCCAGCTCCGCCGACGGGAACTCTGGAAACACCATATATTTT
CASSADGNSGNTIYF
>TRBD2|TRBV9|NA|TRBJ2-3
TGTGCCAGCAGCCTCCGGACTAGCGGGAGGACAGATACGCAGTATTTT
CASSLRTSGRTDTQYF
>NA|TRBV2|NA|TRBJ1-3
TGTGCCAGCAGTGAGCGTATTAGAAACACCATATATTTT
CASSERIRNTIYF
>TRBD1|TRBV7-2|NA|TRBJ1-2
TGTGCCAGCAGCTTGCGGACAGGGCGATATGGCTACACCTTC
CASSLRTGRYGYTF
>NA|TRBV6-1|once|TRBJ2-4
TGTGCCAGCAGTGAAGGAGTAGAAAACATTCAGTACTTC
CASSEGVENIQYF
>TRBD1|TRBV7-2|NA|TRBJ1-2
TGTGCCAGCAGCTTAGTACCAGGACAGGGTAACTATGGCTACACCTTC
CASSLVPGQGNYGYTF
>NA|TRBV5-1|few|TRBJ1-2
TGCGCCACCCTCGGGGAAGGGAGTGTCTATGGCTACACCTTC
CATLGEGSVYGYTF
>NA|TRBV4-1|NA|TRBJ2-5
TGCGCCAGCAGCCCCCGAGGGGGTTTAGAGACCCAGTACTTC
CASSPRGGLETQYF
>TRBD1|TRBV9|NA|TRBJ2-7
TGTGCCAGCAGCTTTGGGGGACAGTCCTACGAGCAGTACTTC
CASSFGGQSYEQYF
>NA|TRBV2|NA|TRBJ1-4
TGTGCCAGCAGTGCGGAGGGTGAAAAACTGTTTTTT
CASSAEGEKLFF
>NA|TRBV15|NA|TRBJ1-2
TGTGCCACCAGCAGAGGGGGCGAGTTTAACTATGGCTACACCTTC
CATSRGGEFNYGYTF
>NA|TRBV4-1|NA|TRBJ2-1
TGCGCCAGCAGCCAAGCCCTCAGGGGCGAGCAGTTCTTC
CASSQALRGEQFF
>TRBD1|TRBV30|NA|TRBJ1-6
TGTGCCTGGAGCCTCGGGACAGGGGGCTCACCCCTCCACTTT
CAWSLGTGGSPLHF
>TRBD1|TRBV27|NA|TRBJ1-2
TGTGCCAGCAGTTTGGGCCAGGGGGCGCAGAATGGCTACACCTTC
CASSLGQGAQNGYTF
>NA|TRBV30|many|TRBJ1-3
TGTGCCTGGAGCCTACTGGGAAACACCATATATTTT
CAWSLLGNTIYF
>TRBD2|TRBV7-6|NA|TRBJ2-7
TGTGCCAGCAGCTTAGATAGCGGGACCCTGTACGAGCAGTACTTC
CASSLDSGTLYEQYF
>NA|TRBV14|once|TRBJ1-2
TGTGCCAGCAGCCAAGAACGTCCAGGCTCCTATGGCTACACCTTC
CASSQERPGSYGYTF
>NA|TRBV7-6|NA|TRBJ1-4
TGTGCCAGCAGCACTTTGGTCGGGGTTGGGAGGAAAAAACTGTTTTTT
CASSTLVGVGRKKLFF
>NA|TRBV5-5|NA|TRBJ2-7
TGTGCCAGCAGCTTGGCCCGGACAGACCTCTACGAGCAGTACTTC
CASSLARTDLYEQYF
>NA|TRBV6-4|NA|TRBJ2-3
TGTGCCAGCAGTCCTGAGTCCGGGAGCCCAGATACGCAGTATTTT
CASSPESGSPDTQYF
>NA|TRBV19|NA|TRBJ2-7
TGTGCCAGTAGTACGGACGGGAAATACGAGCAGTACTTC
CASSTDGKYEQYF
>TRBD2|TRBV5-6|NA|TRBJ2-2
TGTGCCAGCAGCCGATTAGCGGGAGGGGTCGGGGTGAACACCGGGGAGCTGTTTTTT
CASSRLAGGVGVNTGELFF
>NA|TRBV6-5|once|TRBJ2-1
TGTGCCAGCAACAACGGCCAAGCGGTTAACAATGAGCAGTTCTTC
CASNNGQAVNNEQFF
>NA|TRBV18|NA|TRBJ2-5
TGTGCCAGCTCACCACCAGCTAGCACTGAGACCCAGTACTTC
CASSPPASTETQYF
>NA|TRBV9|once|TRBJ2-1
TGTGCCAGCAGCTTGGACTCCCACAATGAGCAGTTCTTC
CASSLDSHNEQFF
>TRBD2|TRBV2|once|TRBJ2-3
TGTGCCAGCCTCAGGCTAGCGGGCAGCACAGATACGCAGTATTTT
CASLRLAGSTDTQYF
>TRBD1|TRBV2|NA|TRBJ1-2
TGTGCCAGCTCCTCGACATCGACAGGGGGCCTAGGCTACACCTTC
CASSSTSTGGLGYTF